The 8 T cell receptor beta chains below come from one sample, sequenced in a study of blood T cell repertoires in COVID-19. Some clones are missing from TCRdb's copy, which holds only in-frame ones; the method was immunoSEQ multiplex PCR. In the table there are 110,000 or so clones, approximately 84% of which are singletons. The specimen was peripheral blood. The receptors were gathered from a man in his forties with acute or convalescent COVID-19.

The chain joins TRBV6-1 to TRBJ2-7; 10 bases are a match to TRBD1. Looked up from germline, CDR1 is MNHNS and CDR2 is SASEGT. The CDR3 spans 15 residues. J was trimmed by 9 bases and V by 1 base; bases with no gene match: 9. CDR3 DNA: TGTGCCAGCAGTGAAGAGGGGACAGGGGTTTTTGGGCAGTACTTC. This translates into CASSEEGTGVFGQYF.

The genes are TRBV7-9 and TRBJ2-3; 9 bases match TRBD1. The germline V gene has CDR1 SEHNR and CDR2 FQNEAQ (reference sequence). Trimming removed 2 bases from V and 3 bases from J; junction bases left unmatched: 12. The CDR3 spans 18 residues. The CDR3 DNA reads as TGTGCCAGCAGCTTAAGGGGGACAGGGCAAAGGGGTACAGATACGCAGTATTTT. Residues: CASSLRGTGQRGTDTQYF.

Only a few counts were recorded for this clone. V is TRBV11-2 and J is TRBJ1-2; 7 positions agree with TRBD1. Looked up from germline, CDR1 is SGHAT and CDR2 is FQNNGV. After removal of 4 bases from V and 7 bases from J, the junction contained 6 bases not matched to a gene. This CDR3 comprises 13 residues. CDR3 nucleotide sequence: TGTGCCAGCAGCTCATCTGACAGGGCTGGCTACACCTTC. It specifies CASSSSDRAGYTF.

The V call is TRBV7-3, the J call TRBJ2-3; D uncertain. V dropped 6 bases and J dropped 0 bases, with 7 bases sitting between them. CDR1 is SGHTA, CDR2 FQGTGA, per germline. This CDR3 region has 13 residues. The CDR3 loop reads CASRSGSTDTQYF. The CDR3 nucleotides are TGTGCCAGCAGGTCAGGAAGCACAGATACGCAGTATTTT.

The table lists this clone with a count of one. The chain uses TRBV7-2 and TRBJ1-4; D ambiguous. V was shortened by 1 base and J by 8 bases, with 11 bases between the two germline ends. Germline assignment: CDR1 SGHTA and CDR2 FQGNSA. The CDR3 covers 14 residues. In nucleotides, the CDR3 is TGTGCCAGCAGCTTAGAGGTCGGAGAGGAAAAACTGTTTTTT. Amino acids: CASSLEVGEEKLFF.

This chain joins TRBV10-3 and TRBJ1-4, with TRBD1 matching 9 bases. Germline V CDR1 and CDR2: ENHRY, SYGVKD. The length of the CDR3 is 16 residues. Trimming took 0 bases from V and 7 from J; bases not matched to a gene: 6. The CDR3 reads CAISESRTGAAEKLFF. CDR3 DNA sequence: TGTGCCATCAGTGAGTCGCGGACAGGGGCTGCTGAAAAACTGTTTTTT.

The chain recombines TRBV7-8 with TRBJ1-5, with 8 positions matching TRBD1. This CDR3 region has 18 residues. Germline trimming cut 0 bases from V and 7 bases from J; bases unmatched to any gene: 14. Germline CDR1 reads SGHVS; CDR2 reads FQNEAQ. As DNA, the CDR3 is TGTGCCAGCAGCTTAGCCGATAGGACAGGGACGTTTTACCAGCCCCAGCATTTT. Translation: CASSLADRTGTFYQPQHF. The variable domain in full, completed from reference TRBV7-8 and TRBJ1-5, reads GAGVSQSPRYKVAKRGQDVALRCDPISGHVSLFWYQQALGQGPEFLTYFQNEAQLDKSGLPSDRFFAERPEGSVSTLKIQRTQQEDSAVYLCASSLADRTGTFYQPQHFGDGTRLSIL.

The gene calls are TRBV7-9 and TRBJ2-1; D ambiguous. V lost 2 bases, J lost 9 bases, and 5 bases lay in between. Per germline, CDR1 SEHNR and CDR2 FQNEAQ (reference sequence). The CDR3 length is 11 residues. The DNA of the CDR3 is TGTGCCAGCAGCTTACTTTTTGAGCAGTTCTTC. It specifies CASSLLFEQFF.